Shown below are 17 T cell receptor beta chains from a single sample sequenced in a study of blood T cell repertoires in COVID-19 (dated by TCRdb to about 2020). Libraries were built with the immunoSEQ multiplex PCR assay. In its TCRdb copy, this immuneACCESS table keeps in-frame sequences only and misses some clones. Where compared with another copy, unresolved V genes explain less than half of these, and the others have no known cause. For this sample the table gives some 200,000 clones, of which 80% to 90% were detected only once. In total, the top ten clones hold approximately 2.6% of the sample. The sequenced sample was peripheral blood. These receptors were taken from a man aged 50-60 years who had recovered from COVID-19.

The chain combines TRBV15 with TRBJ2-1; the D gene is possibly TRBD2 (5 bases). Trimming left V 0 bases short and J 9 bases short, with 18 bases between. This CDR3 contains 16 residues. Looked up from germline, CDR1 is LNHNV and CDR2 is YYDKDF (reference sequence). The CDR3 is CATSRDYGIGSPEQFF. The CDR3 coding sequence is TGTGCCACCAGCAGAGATTACGGGATCGGGTCTCCTGAGCAGTTCTTC.

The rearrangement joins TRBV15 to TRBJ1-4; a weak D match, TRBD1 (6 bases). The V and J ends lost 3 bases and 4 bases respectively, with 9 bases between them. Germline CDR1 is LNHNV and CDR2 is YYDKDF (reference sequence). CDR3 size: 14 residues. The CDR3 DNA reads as TGTGCCACCAGCAGCGGACAGCGTAATGAAAAACTGTTTTTT. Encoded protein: CATSSGQRNEKLFF.

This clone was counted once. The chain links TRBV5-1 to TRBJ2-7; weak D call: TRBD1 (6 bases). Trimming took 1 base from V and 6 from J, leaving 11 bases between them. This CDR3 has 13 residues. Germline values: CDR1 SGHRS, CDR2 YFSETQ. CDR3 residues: CASSLQGNGEQYF. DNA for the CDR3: TGCGCCAGCAGCTTGCAGGGGAATGGCGAGCAGTACTTC.

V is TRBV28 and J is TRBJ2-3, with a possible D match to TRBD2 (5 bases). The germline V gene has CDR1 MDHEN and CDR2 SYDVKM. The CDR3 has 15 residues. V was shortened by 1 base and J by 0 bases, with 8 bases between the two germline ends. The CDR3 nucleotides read TGTGCCAGCAGTTTATTCGGCGGGAGCACAGATACGCAGTATTTT. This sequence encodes CASSLFGGSTDTQYF.

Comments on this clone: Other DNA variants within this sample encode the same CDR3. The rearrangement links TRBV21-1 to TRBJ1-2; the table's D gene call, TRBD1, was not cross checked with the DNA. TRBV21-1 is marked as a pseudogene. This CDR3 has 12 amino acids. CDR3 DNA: TGTGCCAGCAGCAAGGACAGATATGGCTACACCTTC. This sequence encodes CASSKDRYGYTF.

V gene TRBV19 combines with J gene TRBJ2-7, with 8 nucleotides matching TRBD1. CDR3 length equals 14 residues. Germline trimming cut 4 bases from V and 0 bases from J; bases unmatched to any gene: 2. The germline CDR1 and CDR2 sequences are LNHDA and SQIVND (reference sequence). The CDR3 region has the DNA TGTGCCAGTAGTAACCAGGGGGCCTCCTACGAGCAGTACTTC. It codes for CASSNQGASYEQYF.

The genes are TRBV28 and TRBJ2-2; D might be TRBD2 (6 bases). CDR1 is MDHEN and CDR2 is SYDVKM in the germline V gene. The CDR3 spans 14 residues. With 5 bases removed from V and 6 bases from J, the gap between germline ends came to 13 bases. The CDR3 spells CASSPGLPPGELFF. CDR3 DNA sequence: TGTGCCAGCAGTCCGGGACTCCCACCCGGGGAGCTGTTTTTT.

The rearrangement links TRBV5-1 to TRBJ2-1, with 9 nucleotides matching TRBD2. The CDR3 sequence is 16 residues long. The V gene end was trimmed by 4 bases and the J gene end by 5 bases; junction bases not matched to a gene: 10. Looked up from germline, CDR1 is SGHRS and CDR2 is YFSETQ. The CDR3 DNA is TGCGCCAGCAGCCCAAGGTCAAGCGGGAGGCACAATGAGCAGTTCTTC. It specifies CASSPRSSGRHNEQFF.

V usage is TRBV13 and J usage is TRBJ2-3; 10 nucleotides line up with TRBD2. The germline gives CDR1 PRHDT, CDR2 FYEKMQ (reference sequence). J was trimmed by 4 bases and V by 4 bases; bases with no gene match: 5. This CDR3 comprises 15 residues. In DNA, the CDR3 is TGTGCCAGCAGCTCTAGCGGGAGTAAAGCAGATACGCAGTATTTT. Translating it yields CASSSSGSKADTQYF.

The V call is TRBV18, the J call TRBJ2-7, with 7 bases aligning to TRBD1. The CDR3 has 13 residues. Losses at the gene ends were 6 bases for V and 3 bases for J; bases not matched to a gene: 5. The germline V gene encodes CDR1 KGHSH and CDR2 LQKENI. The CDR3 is CASSMGQNYEQYF. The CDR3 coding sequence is TGTGCCAGCTCTATGGGACAGAACTACGAGCAGTACTTC.

CDR3 sequence reads: CASSEGGAQSYGYTF. The CDR3 bases are TGTGCCAGCAGTGAAGGAGGAGCTCAATCTTATGGCTACACCTTC. V usage is TRBV6-1 and J usage is TRBJ1-2; D ambiguous. CDR1 and CDR2 (germline): MNHNS, SASEGT. Trimming took 1 base from V and 5 from J, leaving 14 bases between them. This CDR3 region has 15 residues.

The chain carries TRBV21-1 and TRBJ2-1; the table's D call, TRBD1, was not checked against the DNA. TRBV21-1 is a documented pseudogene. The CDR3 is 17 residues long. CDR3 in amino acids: CASSTRLRDRTYREQFF. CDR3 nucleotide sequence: TGTGCCAGCAGCACCCGCCTCCGGGACAGGACCTACAGGGAGCAGTTCTTC.

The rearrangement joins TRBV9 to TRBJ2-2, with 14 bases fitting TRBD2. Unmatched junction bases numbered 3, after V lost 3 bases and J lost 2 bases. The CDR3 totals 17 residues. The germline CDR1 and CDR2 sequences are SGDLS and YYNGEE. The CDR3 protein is CASSAGLAGVNTGELFF. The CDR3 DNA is TGTGCCAGCAGCGCGGGACTAGCGGGAGTTAACACCGGGGAGCTGTTTTTT.

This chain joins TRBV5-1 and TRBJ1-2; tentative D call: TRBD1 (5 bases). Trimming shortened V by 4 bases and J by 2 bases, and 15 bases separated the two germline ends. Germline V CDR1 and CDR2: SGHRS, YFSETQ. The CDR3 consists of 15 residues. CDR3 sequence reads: CASSERGSGNYGYTF. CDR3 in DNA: TGCGCCAGCAGCGAACGGGGGTCAGGGAACTATGGCTACACCTTC.

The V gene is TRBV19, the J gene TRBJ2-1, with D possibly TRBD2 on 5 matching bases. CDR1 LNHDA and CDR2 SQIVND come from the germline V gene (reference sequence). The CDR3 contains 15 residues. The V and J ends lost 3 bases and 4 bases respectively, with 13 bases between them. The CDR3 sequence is CASSMGGYPYNEQFF. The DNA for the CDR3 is TGTGCCAGTAGTATGGGCGGGTACCCATACAATGAGCAGTTCTTC.

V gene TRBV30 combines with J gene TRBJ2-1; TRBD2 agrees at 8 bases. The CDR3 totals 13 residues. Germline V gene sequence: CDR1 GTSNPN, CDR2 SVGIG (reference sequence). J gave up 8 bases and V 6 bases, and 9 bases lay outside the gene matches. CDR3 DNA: TGTGCCTGCGGACTAGCTTCTCCGGATGAGCAGTTCTTC. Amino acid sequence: CACGLASPDEQFF.

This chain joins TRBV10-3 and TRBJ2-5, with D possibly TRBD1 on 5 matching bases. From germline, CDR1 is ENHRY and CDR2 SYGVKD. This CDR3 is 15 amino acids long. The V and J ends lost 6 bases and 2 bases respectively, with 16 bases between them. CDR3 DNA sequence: TGTGCCATCAGCCACGGACAAGGCCCTCAAGAGACCCAGTACTTC. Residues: CAISHGQGPQETQYF.